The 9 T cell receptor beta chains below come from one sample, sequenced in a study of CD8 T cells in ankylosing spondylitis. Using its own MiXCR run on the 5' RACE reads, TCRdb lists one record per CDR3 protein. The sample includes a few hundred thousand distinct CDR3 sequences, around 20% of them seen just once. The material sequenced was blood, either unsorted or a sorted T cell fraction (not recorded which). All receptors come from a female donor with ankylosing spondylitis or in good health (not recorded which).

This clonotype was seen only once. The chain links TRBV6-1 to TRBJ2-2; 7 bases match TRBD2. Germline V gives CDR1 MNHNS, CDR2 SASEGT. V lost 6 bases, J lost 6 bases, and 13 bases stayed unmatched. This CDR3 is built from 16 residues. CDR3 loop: CASSPRYGEGSGELFF. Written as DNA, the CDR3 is TGTGCCAGCAGCCCCCGTTACGGGGAGGGGTCCGGGGAGCTGTTTTTT.

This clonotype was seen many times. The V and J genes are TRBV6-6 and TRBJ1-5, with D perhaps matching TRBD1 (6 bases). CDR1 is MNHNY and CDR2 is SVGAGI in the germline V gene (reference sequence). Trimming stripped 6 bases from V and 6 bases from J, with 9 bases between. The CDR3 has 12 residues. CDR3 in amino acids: CASSQGGQPQHF. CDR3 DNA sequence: TGTGCCAGCAGCCAAGGGGGTCAGCCCCAGCATTTT.

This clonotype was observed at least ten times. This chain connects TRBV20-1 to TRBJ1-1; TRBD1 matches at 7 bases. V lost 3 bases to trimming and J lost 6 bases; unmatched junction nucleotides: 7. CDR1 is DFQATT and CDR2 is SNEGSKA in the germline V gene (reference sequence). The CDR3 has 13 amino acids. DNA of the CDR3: TGCAGTGCTAGTACAGGGGAAAGGCCTGAAGCTTTCTTT. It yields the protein CSASTGERPEAFF.

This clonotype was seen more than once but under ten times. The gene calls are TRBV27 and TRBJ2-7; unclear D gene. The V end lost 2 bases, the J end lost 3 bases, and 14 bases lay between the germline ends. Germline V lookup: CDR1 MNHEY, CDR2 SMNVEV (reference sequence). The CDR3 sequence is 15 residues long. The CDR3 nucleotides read TGTGCCAGCAGTTTACGGCCGCAATGGGGCTACGAGCAGTACTTC. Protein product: CASSLRPQWGYEQYF.

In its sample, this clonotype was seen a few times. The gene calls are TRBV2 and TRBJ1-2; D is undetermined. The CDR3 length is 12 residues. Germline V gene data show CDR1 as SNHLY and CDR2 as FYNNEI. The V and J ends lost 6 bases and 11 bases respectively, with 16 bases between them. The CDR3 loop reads CASSALVGPYTF. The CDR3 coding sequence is TGTGCCAGCAGCGCCCTGGTAGGCCCGTACACCTTC.

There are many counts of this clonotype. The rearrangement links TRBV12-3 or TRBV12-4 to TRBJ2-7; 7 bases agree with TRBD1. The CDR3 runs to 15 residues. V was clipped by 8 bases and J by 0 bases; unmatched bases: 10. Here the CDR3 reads CASLATGQFSYEQYF. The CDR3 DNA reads TGTGCCAGCTTAGCCACGGGACAGTTCTCCTACGAGCAGTACTTC.

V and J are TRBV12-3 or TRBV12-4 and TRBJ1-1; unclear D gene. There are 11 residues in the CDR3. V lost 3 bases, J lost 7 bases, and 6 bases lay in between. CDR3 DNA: TGTGCCAGCAGTTTCATAGATGAAGCTTTCTTT. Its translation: CASSFIDEAFF.

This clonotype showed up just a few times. The CDR3 bases are TGTGTCGGCAGCTTAGCACAGGGCGAGCAGTACTTC. Translated: CVGSLAQGEQYF. The chain combines TRBV7-9 with TRBJ2-7; possibly TRBD1 for D (6 bases). Germline CDR1 reads SEHNR; CDR2 reads FQNEAQ (reference sequence). The CDR3 has 12 residues.

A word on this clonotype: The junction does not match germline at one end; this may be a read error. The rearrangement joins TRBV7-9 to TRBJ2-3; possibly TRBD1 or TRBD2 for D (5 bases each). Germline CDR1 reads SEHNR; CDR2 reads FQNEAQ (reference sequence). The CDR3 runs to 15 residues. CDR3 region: CASTLPFGGTDTQYF. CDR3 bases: TGTGCCAGCACCTTACCTTTTGGGGGAACAGATACGCAGTATTTT.